This paragraph reports one T cell receptor beta chain. Antigen specificity is unknown. This record belongs to a study of T cell responses to AZD1222 COVID-19 vaccine. Notes on the study in general: AZD1222 recipients seropositive at baseline numbered only six or seven.

Assay used: immunoSEQ multiplex PCR; TCRdb lists only in-frame clones, some missing. The sample includes 150,000 or so clones, 91% of them seen just once. Germline V gene data show CDR1 as SGHTA and CDR2 as FQGNSA. With V trimmed by 1 base and J by 3 bases, 5 bases remained unmatched. This CDR3 is built from 16 residues. The rearrangement joins TRBV7-2 to TRBJ2-3; 9 bases match TRBD2. The specimen was peripheral blood, collected on day 0 of AZD1222 vaccination. The clonotype originates from an adult in good health. The CDR3, as DNA: TGTGCCAGCAGCTTAGTTGGCGGGGGGGTAACAGATACGCAGTATTTT. The encoded protein is CASSLVGGGVTDTQYF.